This is a list of T cell receptor beta chains from one sample in a study of OX40 agonist ivuxolimab in advanced cancers. Method: immunoSEQ multiplex PCR; TCRdb's copy keeps in-frame clones and lacks some. The table shows under 45,000 clones, with approximately 78% occurring only once. The material sequenced was CD4+ or CD8+ T cells sorted from blood, taken in a trial of the OX40 agonist ivuxolimab. All receptors come from an adult with an advanced solid tumor such as melanoma, head and neck, liver or kidney cancer. The CDR3 runs from the conserved cysteine through the conserved F or W. The order of the fields is D gene, V gene, clone size, J gene, CDR3 protein, CDR3 DNA. A D gene is named only where the DNA matches it firmly. Clone size is given for some rows only: seen once, a few or many times, or a class if the clone is expanded.

d_call: TRBD1; v_call: TRBV27; clone_size: once; j_call: TRBJ1-1; cdr3_aa: CASSLFAGGLNTEAFF; cdr3_nt: TGTGCCAGCAGTTTATTTGCAGGGGGCCTAAACACTGAAGCTTTCTTT
d_call: .; v_call: TRBV7-2; clone_size: .; j_call: TRBJ2-5; cdr3_aa: CASSVQRGYQETQYF; cdr3_nt: TGTGCCAGCAGCGTTCAAAGGGGGTACCAAGAGACCCAGTACTTC
d_call: .; v_call: TRBV7-3; clone_size: .; j_call: TRBJ2-3; cdr3_aa: CASSLSGNQPSTDTQYF; cdr3_nt: TGTGCCAGCAGCTTATCGGGGAACCAACCTAGCACAGATACGCAGTATTTT
d_call: .; v_call: TRBV2; clone_size: .; j_call: TRBJ2-2; cdr3_aa: CASSHSGARGWDTGELFF; cdr3_nt: TGTGCCAGCAGCCACTCCGGGGCCCGCGGCTGGGACACCGGGGAGCTGTTTTTT
d_call: TRBD1; v_call: TRBV4-3; clone_size: .; j_call: TRBJ2-6; cdr3_aa: CASSTSRDRESSGANVLTF; cdr3_nt: TGCGCCAGCAGCACAAGCCGGGACAGGGAGTCCTCTGGGGCCAACGTCCTGACTTTC
d_call: TRBD1; v_call: TRBV29-1; clone_size: medium-sized; j_call: TRBJ1-1; cdr3_aa: CSAGQGPDTEAFF; cdr3_nt: TGCAGCGCGGGACAGGGCCCAGACACTGAAGCTTTCTTT
d_call: .; v_call: TRBV6-5; clone_size: .; j_call: TRBJ2-6; cdr3_aa: CASSYNSGANVLTF; cdr3_nt: TGTGCCAGCAGCTACAACTCTGGGGCCAACGTCCTGACTTTC
d_call: .; v_call: TRBV5-1; clone_size: .; j_call: TRBJ2-6; cdr3_aa: CASSLNPDHSGANVLTF; cdr3_nt: TGCGCCAGCAGCTTAAATCCCGACCACTCTGGGGCCAACGTCCTGACTTTC
d_call: TRBD1; v_call: TRBV29-1; clone_size: many; j_call: TRBJ2-7; cdr3_aa: CSVYDRAAEQYF; cdr3_nt: TGCAGCGTTTACGACAGGGCGGCCGAGCAGTACTTC
d_call: .; v_call: TRBV4-3; clone_size: .; j_call: TRBJ1-2; cdr3_aa: CASSQDQRGNYGYTF; cdr3_nt: TGCGCCAGCAGCCAAGATCAGAGGGGGAACTATGGCTACACCTTC
d_call: .; v_call: TRBV30; clone_size: .; j_call: TRBJ1-1; cdr3_aa: CAWSSQGNTEAFF; cdr3_nt: TGTGCCTGGAGTAGCCAGGGGAACACTGAAGCTTTCTTT
d_call: .; v_call: TRBV27; clone_size: few; j_call: TRBJ1-4; cdr3_aa: CASSLARFNEKLFF; cdr3_nt: TGTGCCAGCAGTTTGGCCAGGTTTAATGAAAAACTGTTTTTT
d_call: .; v_call: TRBV7-2; clone_size: .; j_call: TRBJ1-4; cdr3_aa: CASSPGQATNEKLFF; cdr3_nt: TGTGCCAGCAGCCCCGGACAAGCAACTAATGAAAAACTGTTTTTT
d_call: .; v_call: TRBV7-9; clone_size: .; j_call: TRBJ2-5; cdr3_aa: CASSFTGPAGETQYF; cdr3_nt: TGTGCCAGCAGCTTCACAGGGCCGGCAGGGGAGACCCAGTACTTC
d_call: TRBD2; v_call: TRBV4-2; clone_size: .; j_call: TRBJ2-1; cdr3_aa: CASSQEVRLWTSLNEQFF; cdr3_nt: TGTGCCAGCAGCCAAGAGGTCCGACTGTGGACTAGTTTGAATGAGCAGTTCTTC
d_call: .; v_call: TRBV6-5; clone_size: .; j_call: TRBJ2-7; cdr3_aa: CASSSFDEQYF; cdr3_nt: TGTGCCAGCAGCTCTTTTGACGAGCAGTACTTC
d_call: TRBD1; v_call: TRBV6-1; clone_size: once; j_call: TRBJ1-5; cdr3_aa: CASSESGQGGQPQHF; cdr3_nt: TGTGCCAGCAGCGAATCCGGACAGGGAGGGCAGCCCCAGCATTTT
d_call: TRBD1; v_call: TRBV10-3; clone_size: .; j_call: TRBJ1-5; cdr3_aa: CAASGQGFSNQPQHF; cdr3_nt: TGTGCCGCCTCGGGACAGGGGTTTAGCAATCAGCCCCAGCATTTT
d_call: TRBD1; v_call: TRBV19; clone_size: .; j_call: TRBJ2-1; cdr3_aa: CASSIGRGRNNEQFF; cdr3_nt: TGTGCCAGTAGTATAGGCAGGGGGCGAAACAATGAGCAGTTCTTC
d_call: .; v_call: TRBV5-4; clone_size: .; j_call: TRBJ1-1; cdr3_aa: CASSPQGDTEAFF; cdr3_nt: TGTGCCAGCAGCCCGCAGGGAGACACTGAAGCTTTCTTT
d_call: .; v_call: TRBV6-6; clone_size: .; j_call: TRBJ2-1; cdr3_aa: CASREGDEQFF; cdr3_nt: TGTGCCAGCAGGGAAGGGGATGAGCAGTTCTTC
d_call: TRBD1; v_call: TRBV5-4; clone_size: .; j_call: TRBJ1-1; cdr3_aa: CASSLKTGMNTEAFF; cdr3_nt: TGTGCCAGCAGCTTAAAGACAGGGATGAACACTGAAGCTTTCTTT
d_call: TRBD1; v_call: TRBV7-2; clone_size: few; j_call: TRBJ1-4; cdr3_aa: CASSSGQGKEKLFF; cdr3_nt: TGTGCCAGCAGCTCAGGACAGGGGAAGGAAAAACTGTTTTTT
d_call: .; v_call: TRBV21-1; clone_size: once; j_call: TRBJ2-4; cdr3_aa: CASSKVRDKRKNIQYF; cdr3_nt: TGTGCCAGCAGCAAAGTCAGGGACAAGCGCAAAAACATTCAGTACTTC
d_call: .; v_call: TRBV4-1; clone_size: .; j_call: TRBJ2-6; cdr3_aa: CASSQDSLGQPGRGANVLTF; cdr3_nt: TGCGCCAGCAGCCAAGATAGCTTGGGACAGCCAGGGAGGGGGGCCAACGTCCTGACTTTC
d_call: .; v_call: TRBV11-3; clone_size: .; j_call: TRBJ2-2; cdr3_aa: CASSQGGRREKVGELFF; cdr3_nt: TGTGCCAGCAGCCAAGGGGGGCGACGGGAGAAGGTCGGGGAGCTGTTTTTT
d_call: TRBD1; v_call: TRBV27; clone_size: .; j_call: TRBJ1-5; cdr3_aa: CASSSTGVGWGNQPQHF; cdr3_nt: TGTGCCAGCAGTTCTACAGGGGTCGGGTGGGGGAATCAGCCCCAGCATTTT
d_call: .; v_call: TRBV15; clone_size: .; j_call: TRBJ1-2; cdr3_aa: CATSREWAGDGYTF; cdr3_nt: TGTGCCACCAGCAGAGAATGGGCGGGAGATGGCTACACCTTC
d_call: .; v_call: TRBV11-2; clone_size: .; j_call: TRBJ1-1; cdr3_aa: CASSSGGWKNTEAFF; cdr3_nt: TGTGCCAGCAGCTCTGGGGGTTGGAAGAACACTGAAGCTTTCTTT
d_call: .; v_call: TRBV5-1; clone_size: .; j_call: TRBJ2-1; cdr3_aa: CASSETYGLNEQFF; cdr3_nt: TGCGCCAGCAGCGAGACATACGGGCTCAATGAGCAGTTCTTC
d_call: TRBD1; v_call: TRBV2; clone_size: .; j_call: TRBJ1-1; cdr3_aa: CASSTTGYGTEAFF; cdr3_nt: TGTGCCAGCAGTACGACAGGGTACGGCACTGAAGCTTTCTTT
d_call: TRBD1; v_call: TRBV27; clone_size: .; j_call: TRBJ2-5; cdr3_aa: CASSLAGTGRETQYF; cdr3_nt: TGTGCCAGCAGCTTGGCCGGGACAGGGAGAGAGACCCAGTACTTC
d_call: .; v_call: TRBV5-6; clone_size: few; j_call: TRBJ1-4; cdr3_aa: CASSFQDTLYEKLFF; cdr3_nt: TGTGCCAGCAGCTTCCAGGACACCTTATATGAAAAACTGTTTTTT
d_call: .; v_call: TRBV9; clone_size: .; j_call: TRBJ2-1; cdr3_aa: CASSVVTRNYNEQFF; cdr3_nt: TGTGCCAGCAGCGTAGTAACGAGGAACTACAATGAGCAGTTCTTC
d_call: .; v_call: TRBV5-1; clone_size: .; j_call: TRBJ2-6; cdr3_aa: CASSQGALSGANVLTF; cdr3_nt: TGCGCCAGCAGCCAAGGGGCCCTCTCTGGGGCCAACGTCCTGACTTTC
d_call: TRBD1; v_call: TRBV5-1; clone_size: .; j_call: TRBJ1-5; cdr3_aa: CASQGQPDQPQHF; cdr3_nt: TGCGCCAGTCAGGGACAGCCCGATCAGCCCCAGCATTTT
d_call: .; v_call: TRBV2; clone_size: .; j_call: TRBJ1-1; cdr3_aa: CASKRDMNTEAFF; cdr3_nt: TGTGCCAGCAAAAGGGATATGAACACTGAAGCTTTCTTT
d_call: TRBD1; v_call: TRBV7-9; clone_size: .; j_call: TRBJ2-3; cdr3_aa: CASSAGTDITDTQYF; cdr3_nt: TGTGCCAGCAGCGCCGGGACAGACATCACAGATACGCAGTATTTT
d_call: TRBD1; v_call: TRBV18; clone_size: .; j_call: TRBJ1-4; cdr3_aa: CASSPSGTGGEKLFF; cdr3_nt: TGTGCCAGCTCGCCTTCCGGGACAGGGGGCGAAAAACTGTTTTTT
d_call: .; v_call: TRBV6-5; clone_size: .; j_call: TRBJ1-1; cdr3_aa: CASSPGGGNTEAFF; cdr3_nt: TGTGCCAGCAGTCCGGGGGGAGGGAACACTGAAGCTTTCTTT
d_call: .; v_call: TRBV18; clone_size: .; j_call: TRBJ1-4; cdr3_aa: CASSPGPGTNEKLFF; cdr3_nt: TGTGCCAGCTCACCGGGCCCGGGAACTAATGAAAAACTGTTTTTT
d_call: .; v_call: TRBV19; clone_size: .; j_call: TRBJ1-1; cdr3_aa: CASSLTGPYTEAFF; cdr3_nt: TGTGCCAGTAGTCTTACAGGGCCGTACACTGAAGCTTTCTTT
d_call: TRBD2; v_call: TRBV9; clone_size: .; j_call: TRBJ2-3; cdr3_aa: CASSAILAGGRDTQYF; cdr3_nt: TGTGCCAGCAGCGCCATACTAGCGGGGGGCCGGGATACGCAGTATTTT
d_call: TRBD1; v_call: TRBV28; clone_size: .; j_call: TRBJ2-7; cdr3_aa: CASSSGQVISYEQYF; cdr3_nt: TGTGCCAGCAGTTCCGGACAGGTGATCTCCTACGAGCAGTACTTC
d_call: TRBD2; v_call: TRBV5-3; clone_size: .; j_call: TRBJ2-1; cdr3_aa: CARNAGDLYNEQFF; cdr3_nt: TGTGCCAGAAATGCGGGAGACCTCTACAATGAGCAGTTCTTC
d_call: .; v_call: TRBV4-1; clone_size: .; j_call: TRBJ2-1; cdr3_aa: CASSPRDAYEQFF; cdr3_nt: TGCGCCAGCAGCCCGCGGGACGCGTATGAGCAGTTCTTC
d_call: .; v_call: TRBV6-5; clone_size: .; j_call: TRBJ1-2; cdr3_aa: CASSPQGTGGYTF; cdr3_nt: TGTGCCAGCAGCCCCCAGGGGACCGGAGGCTACACCTTC
d_call: .; v_call: TRBV28; clone_size: once; j_call: TRBJ1-1; cdr3_aa: CASNLGQGNMNTEAFF; cdr3_nt: TGTGCCAGCAATTTGGGGCAGGGGAATATGAACACTGAAGCTTTCTTT
d_call: .; v_call: TRBV7-2; clone_size: .; j_call: TRBJ2-4; cdr3_aa: CASSQYGTPDPKNIQYF; cdr3_nt: TGTGCCAGCAGCCAGTACGGGACGCCGGATCCCAAAAACATTCAGTACTTC
d_call: TRBD2; v_call: TRBV18; clone_size: .; j_call: TRBJ2-3; cdr3_aa: CASSPGGGVADTQYF; cdr3_nt: TGTGCCAGCTCCCCGGGGGGGGGAGTCGCAGATACGCAGTATTTT